This entry describes one TCR beta chain. Original processing methods: Amplification from reference gene primers served as the basis for estimated nucleated cell counts. Clones were read by immunoSEQ multiplex PCR, and TCRdb kept only the in-frame ones, dropping some. The V and J calls and the clone size are those of that table, but D and trimming were determined from the DNA. The repertoire includes 400,000 or so clones, 80% to 90% of them detected once, and approximately 1.9% sits in the top ten. Trimming pared 3 bases from V and 5 bases from J, leaving 8 bases between. CDR1 is LGHDT and CDR2 is YNNKEL in the germline V gene (reference sequence). This CDR3 region has 13 residues. This entry is derived from a study of blood T cell repertoires in COVID-19. Those enrolled, adults aged roughly 18 to 95 years, came from about two dozen US areas.

The sequenced sample was PBMCs or T cells enriched from blood (not recorded which). J is TRBJ2-1 and V is TRBV3-1 (or the pseudogene TRBV3-2), with a weak D call TRBD1 (6 bases). This TCR came from a man aged 40-55 years in a cohort exposed to, infected with or recovered from COVID-19 (not recorded which). The chain's CDR3 is CASSQHRDNEQFF. Here the CDR3 DNA reads TGTGCCAGCAGCCAGCACAGGGACAATGAGCAGTTCTTC.